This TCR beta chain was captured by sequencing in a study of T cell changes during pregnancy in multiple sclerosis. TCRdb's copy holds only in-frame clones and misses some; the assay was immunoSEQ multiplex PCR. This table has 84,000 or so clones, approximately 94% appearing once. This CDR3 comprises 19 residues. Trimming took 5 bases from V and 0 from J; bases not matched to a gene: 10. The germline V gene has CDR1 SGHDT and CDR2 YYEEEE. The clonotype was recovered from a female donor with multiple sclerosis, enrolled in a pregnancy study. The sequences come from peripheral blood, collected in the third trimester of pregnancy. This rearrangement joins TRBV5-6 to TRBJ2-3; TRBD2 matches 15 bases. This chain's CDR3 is CASSLTGGLAGGSTDTQYF. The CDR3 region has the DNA TGTGCCAGCAGTTTGACAGGGGGACTAGCGGGGGGTAGCACAGATACGCAGTATTTT.